The source of this TCR beta chain is a study of tumor-infiltrating lymphocytes in localized non-small cell lung cancer. General observations from the study: Each assay used a separate piece of the same tissue.

The CDR3 has 12 amino acids. V shed 4 bases, J shed 4 bases, and the junction held 3 bases outside the gene matches. Per germline, CDR1 GTSNPN and CDR2 SVGIG (reference sequence). Comment on this clone: The antigen is undetermined.

Clones were sequenced by immunoSEQ multiplex PCR, and TCRdb holds only the in-frame ones, with some missing. The sample lists several thousand clones, about three fifths occurring once. The TCR sequence derives from a human donor with non-small cell lung cancer. The rearrangement links TRBV30 to TRBJ1-2; 7 bases agree with TRBD1. Sequencing was done on a sample of lung tumor tissue. CDR3 nucleotide sequence: TGTGCCTGGACAGGGACAGTCTATGGCTACACCTTC. Amino acid sequence: CAWTGTVYGYTF. Full variable domain (rest looked up from reference TRBV30 and TRBJ1-2): SQTIHQWPATLVQPVGSPLSLECTVEGTSNPNLYWYRQAAGRGLQLLFYSVGIGQISSEVPQNLSASRPQDRQFILSSKKLLLSDSGFYLCAWTGTVYGYTFGSGTRLTVV.